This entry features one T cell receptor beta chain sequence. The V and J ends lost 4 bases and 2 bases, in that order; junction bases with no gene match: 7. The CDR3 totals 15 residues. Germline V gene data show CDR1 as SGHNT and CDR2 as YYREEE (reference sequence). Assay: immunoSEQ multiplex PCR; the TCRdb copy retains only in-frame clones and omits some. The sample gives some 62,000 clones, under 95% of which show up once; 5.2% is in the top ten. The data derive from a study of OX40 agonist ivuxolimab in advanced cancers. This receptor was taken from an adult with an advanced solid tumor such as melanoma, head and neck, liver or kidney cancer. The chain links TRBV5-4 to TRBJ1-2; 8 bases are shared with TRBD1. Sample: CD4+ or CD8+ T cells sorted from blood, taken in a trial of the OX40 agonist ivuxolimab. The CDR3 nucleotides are TGTGCCAGCAGCGGATACAGGGGGTCGAACTATGGCTACACCTTC. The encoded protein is CASSGYRGSNYGYTF.